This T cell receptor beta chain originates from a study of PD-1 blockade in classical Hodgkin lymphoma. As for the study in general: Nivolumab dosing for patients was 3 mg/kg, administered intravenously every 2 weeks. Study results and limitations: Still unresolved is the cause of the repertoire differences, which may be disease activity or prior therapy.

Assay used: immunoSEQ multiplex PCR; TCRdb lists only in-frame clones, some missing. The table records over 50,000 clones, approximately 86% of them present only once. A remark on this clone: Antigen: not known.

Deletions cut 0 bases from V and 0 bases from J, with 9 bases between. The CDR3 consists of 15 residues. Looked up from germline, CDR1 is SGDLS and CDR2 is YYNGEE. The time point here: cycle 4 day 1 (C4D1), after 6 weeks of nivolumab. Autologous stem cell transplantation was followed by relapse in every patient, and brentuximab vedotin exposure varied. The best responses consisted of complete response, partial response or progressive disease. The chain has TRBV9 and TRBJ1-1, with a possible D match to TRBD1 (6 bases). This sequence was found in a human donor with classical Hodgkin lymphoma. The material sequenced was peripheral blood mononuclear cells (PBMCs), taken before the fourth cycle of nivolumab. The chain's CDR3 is CASSVVGALNTEAFF. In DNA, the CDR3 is TGTGCCAGCAGCGTAGTGGGGGCCCTGAACACTGAAGCTTTCTTT.